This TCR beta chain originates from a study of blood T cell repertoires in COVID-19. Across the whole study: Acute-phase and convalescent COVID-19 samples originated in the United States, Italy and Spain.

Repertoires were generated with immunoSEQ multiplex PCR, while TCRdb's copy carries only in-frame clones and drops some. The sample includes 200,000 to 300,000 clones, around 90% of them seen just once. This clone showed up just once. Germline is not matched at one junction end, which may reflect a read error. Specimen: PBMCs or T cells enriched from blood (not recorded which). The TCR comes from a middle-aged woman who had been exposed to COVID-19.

For the CDR3, the DNA is TGTGCCAGCAGCCCTGATACAGGACAGGGGATTTACTATGGTTACACCTTC. Its protein product is CASSPDTGQGIYYGYTF. The rearrangement joins TRBV7-2 to TRBJ1-2, with 9 positions matching TRBD1. Per the germline V gene, CDR1 is SGHTA and CDR2 is FQGNSA. This CDR3 contains 17 residues.